A selection of T cell receptor beta chains follows, all from one sample in a study of blood T cells in healthy people across ages. One entry per CDR3 protein, called by TCRdb with MiXCR from the 5' RACE reads. The sample gives hundreds of thousands of distinct CDR3 sequences, 52% of which show up once; about 14% is in the top ten. Sequenced material: blood. The receptors were gathered from a woman older than 75 in good health. Both conserved end residues are part of each CDR3. A D gene is named only where the DNA matches it firmly. For some rows the clone size is stated as once, few or many, or as a class when expanded; others skip it.

cdr3_nt cdr3_aa j_call clone_size d_call v_call
TGTGCCAGCAGCTCCATGTTAGGCCAGCCCCAGCATTTT CASSSMLGQPQHF TRBJ1-5 few NA TRBV7-9
TGTGCCAGCAGCTGGGGGGGGCAGGGACTCCCCTACGAGCAGTACTTC CASSWGGQGLPYEQYF TRBJ2-7 NA NA TRBV7-2
TGTGCCAGCAGGACGTTAGAGACCCAGTACTTC CASRTLETQYF TRBJ2-5 NA NA TRBV7-9
TGTGCCAGCGGGACGAACATCCAAGAGACCCAGTACTTC CASGTNIQETQYF TRBJ2-5 NA NA TRBV12-3/TRBV12-4
TGTGCCAGCAGCCGGGACAGGCCAACCCAATACAATGAGCAGTTCTTC CASSRDRPTQYNEQFF TRBJ2-1 NA TRBD1 TRBV7-9
TGTGCCATCAGTGAGTCTCTAGAGACCCAGTACTTC CAISESLETQYF TRBJ2-5 NA NA TRBV10-3
TGTGCCAGCAGCCAAGAGGGGACAGCATCCTACGAGCAGTACTTC CASSQEGTASYEQYF TRBJ2-7 NA TRBD1 TRBV4-2
TGTAGCGCCAACCGGGGCTGGGAGCAGTTCTTC CSANRGWEQFF TRBJ2-1 once NA TRBV29-1
TGTGCCAGCAGTGAATACCAAGAGACCCAGTACTTC CASSEYQETQYF TRBJ2-5 once NA TRBV2
TGTGCCAGCAGCTTTATAGGACTTCTCAAAAACATTCAGTACTTC CASSFIGLLKNIQYF TRBJ2-4 NA NA TRBV12-3/TRBV12-4
TGCAGTGCTAGTTCGGGGGCCTACTCTGGGGCCAACGTCCTGACTTTC CSASSGAYSGANVLTF TRBJ2-6 once NA TRBV20-1
TGTGCCATCAGCGGGGACAGGGGAGTAGATACGCAGTATTTT CAISGDRGVDTQYF TRBJ2-3 once TRBD1 TRBV10-3
TGTGCCAGCAGTTACGGCCGGAACTATAATTCACCCCTCCACTTT CASSYGRNYNSPLHF TRBJ1-6 many NA TRBV6-6
TGTGCCAGCAGTTTTTACAGGCCCGGGGAGCTGTTTTTT CASSFYRPGELFF TRBJ2-2 NA NA TRBV12-3/TRBV12-4
TGTGCCACCTCTCCCGGGTCCCCTGCACGCAATGAGCAGTTCTTC CATSPGSPARNEQFF TRBJ2-1 many NA TRBV10-3
TGCAGCGTTGAAGAGGGGGGTGGGACCTACGAGCAGTACTTC CSVEEGGGTYEQYF TRBJ2-7 NA NA TRBV29-1
TGTGCCAGCAGCGTCGGGACAGCGAGAACAGATACGCAGTATTTT CASSVGTARTDTQYF TRBJ2-3 NA TRBD1 TRBV9
TGTGCCATCAATACTTCTCCAGCGGGGTTGTCAGATACGCAGTATTTT CAINTSPAGLSDTQYF TRBJ2-3 NA TRBD2 TRBV10-3
TGCAGCGTTTACACACGGACAGGGACGACAGATACGCAGTATTTT CSVYTRTGTTDTQYF TRBJ2-3 many TRBD1 TRBV29-1
TGTGCCAGCAGTTTATACCACGGACAGGGGAACACCGGGGAGCTGTTTTTT CASSLYHGQGNTGELFF TRBJ2-2 NA TRBD1 TRBV28
TGCAGTGCTAGAGTAGCGGGACAGCTTGCCAATGAGCAGTTCTTC CSARVAGQLANEQFF TRBJ2-1 NA NA TRBV20-1
TGTGCCAGCAGCCCTTTGCGGGGTCGCGAAGAGACCCAGTACTTC CASSPLRGREETQYF TRBJ2-5 NA NA TRBV27
TGCAGTGCTAGTAGTGACAGGGGAGGAGAGACCCAGTACTTC CSASSDRGGETQYF TRBJ2-5 NA TRBD1 TRBV20-1
TGTGCCAGCAGTGAAGCGCGGGGGCGCTTAGAGACCCAGTACTTC CASSEARGRLETQYF TRBJ2-5 many NA TRBV2
TGTGTCAGCAGCGTATTCCCAGGTCCCTACGAGCAGTACTTC CVSSVFPGPYEQYF TRBJ2-7 NA NA TRBV9
TGTGCCTGGAGGTCGGGGTACAATGAGCAGTTCTTC CAWRSGYNEQFF TRBJ2-1 NA NA TRBV30
TGTGCCAGCAGTTTCCTGGCAGGCGCTGGAAACACCATATATTTT CASSFLAGAGNTIYF TRBJ1-3 few NA TRBV12-3/TRBV12-4
TGTGCCAGCAGTTACCAGGGACAGGGGGAAGAGACCCAGTACTTC CASSYQGQGEETQYF TRBJ2-5 NA TRBD1 TRBV6-6
TGTGCCAGCAGTCGAGAGGATACGCAGTATTTT CASSREDTQYF TRBJ2-3 NA NA TRBV7-9
TGTACCAGCAGCTTAGTTACTAGCGGGAGGCCCTACGAGCAGTACTTC CTSSLVTSGRPYEQYF TRBJ2-7 NA TRBD2 TRBV11-2
TGTGCCAGCCTCAACTCCGGGACAGGGGTGTACAATGAGCAGTTCTTC CASLNSGTGVYNEQFF TRBJ2-1 many TRBD1 TRBV7-2
TGTGCCAGCAGCCCTCAACCCCCCACTAGAAAGGGGAAGAATGAGCAGTACTTC CASSPQPPTRKGKNEQYF TRBJ2-7 NA NA TRBV7-3
TGTGCCAGCTCAATACTAGGTCCAAGCGAGTACTTC CASSILGPSEYF TRBJ2-5 few NA TRBV7-2
TGTGCCAGCAGATTTCCGGGACTCCCCCACACCTTC CASRFPGLPHTF TRBJ1-2 NA NA TRBV11-2
TGTGCCAGCACCCCCCAGGGGGCTACAGATACGCAGTATTTT CASTPQGATDTQYF TRBJ2-3 few TRBD1 TRBV9
TGTGCCAGCAAGGAGGGGACCAGCCCCAATGAGCAGTTCTTC CASKEGTSPNEQFF TRBJ2-1 NA NA TRBV6-1
TGTGCCAGCAGTTCCCCGAGGAACGAGCAGTACTTC CASSSPRNEQYF TRBJ2-7 many NA TRBV27
TGCGCCAGCAGCTTCCAGCGCGTCGCCGGGGAGCTGTTTTTT CASSFQRVAGELFF TRBJ2-2 few NA TRBV5-1
TGCAGTGCTAGGTCTAGTGCCAATGAGCAGTTCTTC CSARSSANEQFF TRBJ2-1 NA NA TRBV20-1
TGTGCCATCAGCCCCCCAGCGGGGGGGGGCAATGAGCAGTTCTTC CAISPPAGGGNEQFF TRBJ2-1 many TRBD2 TRBV10-3
TGTGCCAGCAGTATCGACGGTAATGAGCAGTTCTTC CASSIDGNEQFF TRBJ2-1 NA NA TRBV27
TGTGCCAGCAGCCACCGGACAGGGACTTATGGCTACACCTTC CASSHRTGTYGYTF TRBJ1-2 few TRBD1 TRBV7-2
TGTGCCAGCAGTTCCCGATTAGCGGCGGGGGGGCTCGAGACCCAGTACTTC CASSSRLAAGGLETQYF TRBJ2-5 NA TRBD2 TRBV28
TGCGCCAGCAGCCTATTGACAGGGGCCACCGGGGAGCTGTTTTTT CASSLLTGATGELFF TRBJ2-2 NA TRBD1 TRBV4-1
TGTGCCAGCAGCGTAGATTCGGGACTCCGCACTACGCAGTATTTT CASSVDSGLRTTQYF TRBJ2-3 NA NA TRBV9
TGTGCTAGTGGGTTTGATCGCGGAAAGACCCAGTACTTC CASGFDRGKTQYF TRBJ2-5 NA NA TRBV12-5
TGCGCCAGCAGCTTGGGTATAGTCTACAATGAGCAGTTCTTC CASSLGIVYNEQFF TRBJ2-1 many NA TRBV5-1